These 15 T cell receptor beta chains were all obtained from the same sample, sequenced in a study of T cell changes during pregnancy in multiple sclerosis. The assay was immunoSEQ multiplex PCR, and TCRdb's table has in-frame clones only and misses some. The sample includes more than 80,000 clones, around 90% of them seen just once. The sequencing used peripheral blood, collected before pregnancy. The source of these receptors is a female donor with multiple sclerosis, enrolled in a pregnancy study.

This chain links TRBV19 with TRBJ1-5; tentatively, D is TRBD1 (5 bases). Germline lookup yields CDR1 LNHDA and CDR2 SQIVND (reference sequence). Trimming removed 4 bases at V and 0 bases at J, with 16 bases between. This CDR3 is 17 amino acids long. CDR3 loop: CASSRTGARNSNQPQHF. The CDR3 coding sequence is TGTGCCAGTAGTAGAACTGGGGCGCGAAATAGCAATCAGCCCCAGCATTTT.

The genes are TRBV27 and TRBJ2-1; 7 nucleotides align to TRBD2. The germline gives CDR1 MNHEY, CDR2 SMNVEV (reference sequence). Germline trimming cut 1 base from V and 1 base from J; bases unmatched to any gene: 4. CDR3 length: 16 residues. The CDR3 nucleotides are TGTGCCAGCAGTTTATACAGCGGGGATTCCTACAATGAGCAGTTCTTC. The encoded protein is CASSLYSGDSYNEQFF.

The table lists this clone with a few counts. The chain recombines TRBV7-3 with TRBJ2-2, with 7 bases matching TRBD1. The V and J ends lost 4 bases and 5 bases, in that order; junction bases with no gene match: 7. The CDR3 contains 15 residues. Germline V lookup: CDR1 SGHTA, CDR2 FQGTGA. The CDR3 nucleotides read TGTGCCAGCAGCTCTTCCGGGACAGCGACCGGGGAGCTGTTTTTT. Its translation: CASSSSGTATGELFF.

This chain links TRBV18 with TRBJ1-4, with 7 bases identical to TRBD1. Germline V gene data show CDR1 as KGHSH and CDR2 as LQKENI. CDR3 length equals 15 residues. V trimming: 3 bases; J trimming: 5 bases; junction bases outside the gene matches: 6. CDR3 bases: TGTGCCAGCTCACCTTCGGGACAGCCCAATGAAAAACTGTTTTTT. This translates into CASSPSGQPNEKLFF. Drawing the rest from reference TRBV18 and TRBJ1-4, the complete variable domain is NAGVMQNPRHLVRRRGQEARLRCSPMKGHSHVYWYRQLPEEGLKFMVYLQKENIIDESGMPKERFSAEFPKEGPSILRIQQVVRGDSAAYFCASSPSGQPNEKLFFGSGTQLSVL.

The CDR3 nucleotides read TGTGCCAGCTCACCCAAGCCAGATACGCAGTATTTT. Translating it yields CASSPKPDTQYF. This chain connects TRBV18 to TRBJ2-3; D not certain. CDR3 length: 12 amino acids. Germline V lookup: CDR1 KGHSH, CDR2 LQKENI. Between the trimmed V and J ends, which lost 3 bases and 4 bases, there was a span of 5 bases.

V gene TRBV27 combines with J gene TRBJ1-3; possible D gene TRBD1, 6 bases. Germline V gene data show CDR1 as MNHEY and CDR2 as SMNVEV (reference sequence). The V and J ends lost 7 bases and 5 bases respectively, with 15 bases between them. The CDR3 covers 14 residues. The CDR3 loop is CASMRYRVRNTIYF. CDR3 bases: TGTGCCAGCATGCGCTACAGGGTGAGAAACACCATATATTTT.

The rearrangement links TRBV19 to TRBJ2-2; D is perhaps TRBD2 (5 bases). Germline CDR1 and CDR2: LNHDA and SQIVND (reference sequence). This CDR3 has 15 amino acids. V was shortened by 7 bases and J by 5 bases, with 17 bases between the two germline ends. CDR3 sequence: CASNFGAVGTGELFF. The CDR3 nucleotides are TGTGCCAGTAACTTTGGAGCGGTTGGTACCGGGGAGCTGTTTTTT. Full variable domain (missing parts from reference TRBV19 and TRBJ2-2): DGGITQSPKYLFRKEGQNVTLSCEQNLNHDAMYWYRQDPGQGLRLIYYSQIVNDFQKGDIAEGYSVSREKKESFPLTVTSAQKNPTAFYLCASNFGAVGTGELFFGEGSRLTVL.

In the case of this clone: Other DNA sequences of this sample code for an identical CDR3. This chain uses TRBV5-4 with TRBJ2-7; TRBD1 aligns across 7 bases. The CDR3 runs to 14 residues. Germline loops: CDR1 SGHNT, CDR2 YYREEE (reference sequence). V lost 2 bases to trimming and J lost 1 base; unmatched junction nucleotides: 3. CDR3 protein: CASSLRDSSYEQYF. The CDR3 nucleotides read TGTGCCAGCAGCTTAAGGGACAGTTCCTACGAGCAGTACTTC.

The CDR3 here is CASGRAQGPYEQYF. As DNA, the CDR3 is TGTGCCAGCGGTCGGGCACAGGGTCCTTACGAGCAGTACTTC. The chain employs TRBV6-5 and TRBJ2-7, with D possibly TRBD1 on 6 matching bases. Trimming removed 8 bases at V and 4 bases at J, with 18 bases between. Germline lookup yields CDR1 MNHEY and CDR2 SVGAGI. The CDR3 is made up of 14 amino acids.

The gene calls are TRBV7-3 and TRBJ2-2; 10 bases line up with TRBD1. Germline V gene lookup returns CDR1 SGHTA and CDR2 FQGTGA. The CDR3 runs to 17 residues. Unmatched junction bases numbered 10, after V lost 5 bases and J lost 4 bases. CDR3 protein: CASSGLMGTGATGELFF. In DNA form, the CDR3 reads TGTGCCAGCAGCGGACTTATGGGGACAGGGGCCACCGGGGAGCTGTTTTTT.

The chain employs TRBV30 and TRBJ2-5; D possibly corresponds to TRBD1 (5 bases). The CDR3 is 14 amino acids. Trimming removed 3 bases at V and 4 bases at J, with 15 bases between. CDR1 is GTSNPN and CDR2 is SVGIG in the germline V gene (reference sequence). CDR3 sequence (DNA): TGTGCCTGGAGCGACGCTAGGGGCCCAGAGACCCAGTACTTC. Translation gives CAWSDARGPETQYF.

In nucleotides, the CDR3 is TGTGCCAGCACCCCACTAGCGTCGGCAGATACGCAGTATTTT. This codes for CASTPLASADTQYF. The chain employs TRBV9 and TRBJ2-3; 7 positions match TRBD2. The CDR3 length is 14 residues. After removal of 6 bases from V and 4 bases from J, the junction contained 8 bases not matched to a gene. CDR1 and CDR2 from the germline V gene are SGDLS and YYNGEE.

The V call is TRBV5-1, the J call TRBJ1-4, with D possibly matching TRBD1 (6 bases). The V end was cut by 0 bases, the J end by 8 bases, with 17 bases between. Germline V CDR1 and CDR2: SGHRS, YFSETQ. This CDR3 is built from 16 residues. CDR3 loop: CASSLATGGASEKLFF. The CDR3 bases are TGCGCCAGCAGCTTGGCCACTGGGGGCGCGTCCGAAAAACTGTTTTTT.

The chain is built from TRBV15 and TRBJ1-1; D unresolved. The CDR3 has 16 amino acids. CDR1 and CDR2 (germline): LNHNV, YYDKDF (reference sequence). Trimming cost V 4 bases and J 0 bases, with 15 bases left between them. The CDR3 DNA is TGTGCCACCAGCACTATTCTTATCTTAATGAACACTGAAGCTTTCTTT. Protein product: CATSTILILMNTEAFF. The whole variable domain, remainder taken from reference TRBV15 and TRBJ1-1, is DAMVIQNPRYQVTQFGKPVTLSCSQTLNHNVMYWYQQKSSQAPKLLFHYYDKDFNNEADTPDNFQSRRPNTSFCFLDIRSPGLGDTAMYLCATSTILILMNTEAFFGQGTRLTVV.

The CDR3, as DNA: TGTGCCAGCAGCTTAAACAATGTCGACAACAATGAGCAGTTCTTC. Its protein product is CASSLNNVDNNEQFF. The rearrangement joins TRBV7-7 to TRBJ2-1; unclear D gene. The germline V gene has CDR1 SSHAT and CDR2 FNYEAQ (reference sequence). Trimming left V 2 bases short and J 5 bases short, with 13 bases between. CDR3 size: 15 residues.